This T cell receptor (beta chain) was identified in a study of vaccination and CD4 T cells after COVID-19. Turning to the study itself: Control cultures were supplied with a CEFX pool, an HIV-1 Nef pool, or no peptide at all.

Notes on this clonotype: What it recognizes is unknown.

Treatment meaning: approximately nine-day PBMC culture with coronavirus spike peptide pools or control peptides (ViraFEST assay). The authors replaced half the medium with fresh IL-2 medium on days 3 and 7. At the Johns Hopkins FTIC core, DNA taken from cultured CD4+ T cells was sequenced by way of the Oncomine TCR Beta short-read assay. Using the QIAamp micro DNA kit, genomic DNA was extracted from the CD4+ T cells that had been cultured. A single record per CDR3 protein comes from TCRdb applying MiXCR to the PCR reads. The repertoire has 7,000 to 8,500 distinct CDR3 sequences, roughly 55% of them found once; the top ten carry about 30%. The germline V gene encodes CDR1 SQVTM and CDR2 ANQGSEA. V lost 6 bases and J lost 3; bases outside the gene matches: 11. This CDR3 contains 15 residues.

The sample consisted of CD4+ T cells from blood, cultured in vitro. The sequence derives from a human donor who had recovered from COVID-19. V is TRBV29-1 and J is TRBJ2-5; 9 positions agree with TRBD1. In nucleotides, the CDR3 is TGCAGCGTAACCCGAGGGACAGGGAGAGAAGAGACCCAGTACTTC. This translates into CSVTRGTGREETQYF.